The clone carrying this T cell receptor beta chain was seen repeatedly, ten times or more. The data originate from a study of T cells in Graves' hyperthyroidism and ophthalmopathy. V shed 3 bases and J shed 0 bases, with 11 bases lying between them. The CDR3 covers 15 residues. The source material, RNA transcripts, was used to amplify TCR beta CDR3 regions. Initially, a first-round RT-PCR of the TCR CDR3 employed the HTBI primer set. TCRdb passed the multiplex PCR reads through MiXCR, listing each CDR3 protein once. This table has approximately 400,000 distinct CDR3 sequences, 15% appearing once. The TCR was taken from a woman aged 25 to 39 with Graves' hyperthyroidism. Sequenced: blood. The rearrangement links TRBV12-3 or TRBV12-4 to TRBJ1-1; D ambiguous. The CDR3 region is CASSFQAAMNTEAFF. DNA for the CDR3: TGTGCCAGCAGTTTTCAGGCAGCTATGAACACTGAAGCTTTCTTT.